This T cell receptor beta chain was retrieved from a study of shared clonotypes between healthy human individuals. Original processing notes: Filtering was not the same, since immunoSEQ gave junction-only sequences without quality scores. TCRdb's table, derived via immunoSEQ multiplex PCR, lists solely in-frame clones and lacks some. The V and J calls and clone size come from that table; D and trimming were worked out from the DNA. The repertoire holds hundreds of thousands of clones, with 95% to 97% as singletons. The CDR3 covers 14 residues. Germline loops: CDR1 MDHEN, CDR2 SYDVKM. Trimming removed 4 bases from V and 1 base from J; junction bases left unmatched: 0.

Material for sequencing was naive CD4+ T cells sorted from blood. The subset denotes: CD45RA+ positively selected. The receptor was isolated from a woman aged 30 to 39 in good health. This chain connects TRBV28 to TRBJ1-4, with 7 nucleotides matching TRBD1. CDR3 nucleotides: TGTGCCAGCAGTTCAGGGGGAACTAATGAAAAACTGTTTTTT. Translating gives CASSSGGTNEKLFF.